This T cell receptor (beta chain) was observed in a study of radiotherapy plus CTLA-4 blockade in lung cancer (dated by TCRdb to 2016 to 2019). For context, the study as a whole: Objective responses occurred in roughly 19% of enrolled patients, and about 33% achieved disease control.

On the study overall, not on this receptor specifically: Early dynamic changes in blood T cell clones, together with increased serum interferon-beta after radiation, were reported as the strongest predictors of response. After treatment with radiotherapy and ipilimumab, TCR clones that originated in tumors expanded in peripheral blood.

At the junction V is shortened by 0 bases and J by 5 bases; bases outside the gene matches: 5. The CDR3 runs 14 amino acids, cysteine and phenylalanine included. The entry retains the CDR3 DNA only, 42 bases that are in frame from base 1. CDR1 and CDR2, per the germline V gene, are SQVTM and ANQGSEA. This clone was recorded a few times. This receptor's antigen is unknown. Base qualities are not provided; no much larger clone lies one nucleotide away. Library method: the immunoSEQ multiplex PCR assay. What TCRdb holds here is the immuneACCESS table cut down to in-frame rearrangements. Part of the clones is not present; checked against another copy, under half of the missing clones reflect an unresolved V gene, and the others are unexplained. In all, the sample holds about 88,000 clones, and 60% to 80% of those were seen once. The ten top clones hold around an eighth of the sample. In this study, focal radiation therapy paired with CTLA-4 blockade (ipilimumab) was tested in patients who had chemo-refractory metastatic non-small-cell lung cancer.

Here the chain combines TRBV29-1 and TRBJ1-2; 8 central bases correspond to TRBD1. The sequencing used peripheral blood, collected from a patient treated with radiotherapy plus ipilimumab. The sequence derives from a human donor with non-small cell lung cancer that progressed on radiotherapy plus ipilimumab. CDR3 sequence: CSVEDSDRVYGYTF. The DNA sequence is as follows: TGCAGCGTTGAAGATTCGGACAGGGTGTATGGCTACACCTTC. With the rest looked up from the reference TRBV29-1 and TRBJ1-2 genes rather than sequenced, the full variable domain is SAVISQKPSRDICQRGTSLTIQCQVDSQVTMMFWYRQQPGQSLTLIATANQGSEATYESGFVIDKFPISRPNLTFSTLTVSNMSPEDSSIYLCSVEDSDRVYGYTFGSGTRLTVV.